These 18 T cell receptor beta chains originate from one sample sequenced in a study of cytotoxic CD8 clonotypes in ibrutinib-treated CLL. The protocol was immunoSEQ multiplex PCR, while the TCRdb copy is restricted to in-frame clones and leaves out a portion. The sample consists of 300,000 to 350,000 clones, roughly 80% of them appearing once. The sequencing here drew on PBMCs, taken before ibrutinib treatment. These receptors were obtained from a human donor with chronic lymphocytic leukemia.

This chain links TRBV5-6 with TRBJ2-3; TRBD1 agrees at 8 bases. Germline V gene lookup returns CDR1 SGHDT and CDR2 YYEEEE. The CDR3 runs 15 residues. The junction had 2 bases not matched to a gene; V was cut back by 2 bases and J by 0 bases. CDR3 DNA: TGTGCCAGCAGCTTCGGGACAGGTAGCACAGATACGCAGTATTTT. Amino acids: CASSFGTGSTDTQYF.

The rearrangement links TRBV11-1 to TRBJ2-5, with D maybe TRBD1 (6 bases). With 2 bases removed from V and 3 bases from J, the gap between germline ends came to 7 bases. CDR1 and CDR2 (germline): SGHAT, FQDESV (reference sequence). The CDR3 runs to 13 residues. The CDR3 loop reads CASSLHREETQYF. CDR3 coding DNA: TGTGCCAGCAGCTTACACAGGGAAGAGACCCAGTACTTC.

The J gene is TRBJ1-1, the V gene TRBV2; D is undetermined. V was trimmed by 8 bases and J by 9 bases, leaving 10 bases between them. This CDR3 comprises 10 residues. The germline CDR1 and CDR2 sequences are SNHLY and FYNNEI. CDR3 nucleotide sequence: TGTGCCAGCGGGTCAGACAAAGCTTTCTTT. It is translated as CASGSDKAFF.

This chain links TRBV5-6 with TRBJ1-2; possibly TRBD1 for D (6 bases). V lost 7 bases to trimming and J lost 4 bases, with 17 bases between them. Germline assignment: CDR1 SGHDT and CDR2 YYEEEE. This CDR3 is built from 14 residues. This chain's CDR3 is CASARGPTGYGYTF. The CDR3 nucleotides are TGTGCCAGCGCTCGGGGTCCGACAGGCTATGGCTACACCTTC.

The chain carries TRBV5-1 and TRBJ2-1; D call uncertain. CDR3 length: 15 residues. The V and J ends lost 0 bases and 2 bases respectively, with 9 bases between them. From germline, CDR1 is SGHRS and CDR2 YFSETQ. The CDR3 reads CASSLGTDPYNEQFF. The CDR3, as DNA: TGCGCCAGCAGCTTGGGGACGGACCCCTACAATGAGCAGTTCTTC.

This clone was observed a single time. The chain recombines TRBV11-2 with TRBJ2-5, with unresolved D. V was trimmed by 1 base and J by 6 bases, leaving 15 bases between them. Germline CDR1 is SGHAT and CDR2 is FQNNGV. This CDR3 spans 15 amino acids. The CDR3 sequence: CASSLGVQGGKTQYF. The DNA of the CDR3 is TGTGCCAGCAGCTTAGGGGTTCAAGGTGGGAAGACCCAGTACTTC.

The chain has TRBV19 and TRBJ1-2; D is possibly TRBD1 (6 bases). V was clipped by 2 bases and J by 8 bases, with 15 bases between them. CDR1 and CDR2 (germline): LNHDA, SQIVND (reference sequence). The CDR3 sequence is 14 residues long. CDR3 residues: CASSISFGGWGYTF. The DNA for the CDR3 is TGTGCCAGTAGTATATCATTTGGGGGCTGGGGCTACACCTTC.

V and J are TRBV2 and TRBJ1-5, with TRBD1 identical over 10 bases. Germline V gene sequence: CDR1 SNHLY, CDR2 FYNNEI. V lost 2 bases, J lost 0 bases, and 13 bases stayed unmatched. The CDR3 is 20 residues long. The chain's CDR3 is CASSEFGGGTGVYSNQPQHF. The CDR3 DNA reads as TGTGCCAGCAGTGAATTTGGTGGTGGGACAGGGGTGTATAGCAATCAGCCCCAGCATTTT.

This clone appeared a single time. V is TRBV27 and J is TRBJ2-1, with 9 bases fitting TRBD2. The CDR3 loop spans 17 amino acids. Trimming cost V 7 bases and J 9 bases; bases outside gene matches: 19. CDR1 is MNHEY and CDR2 is SMNVEV in the germline V gene (reference sequence). The CDR3 DNA reads TGTGCCAGCAAGCACAAACAGGGGTTCTTAGCGGGAGCTGAGCAGTTCTTC. The encoded protein is CASKHKQGFLAGAEQFF.

As for this clone: Distinct nucleotide sequences in the sample also encode this CDR3. The V and J genes are TRBV11-2 and TRBJ1-1, with D possibly being TRBD1 (5 bases). The CDR3 runs to 14 residues. The V and J ends lost 6 bases and 0 bases respectively, with 11 bases between them. CDR1 SGHAT and CDR2 FQNNGV come from the germline V gene. CDR3 DNA sequence: TGTGCCAGCAGTTCTACGGGACTGAACACTGAAGCTTTCTTT. Protein product: CASSSTGLNTEAFF.

This clone was observed a few times. V gene TRBV7-2 combines with J gene TRBJ1-4; no firm D call. Germline V CDR1 and CDR2: SGHTA, FQGNSA. Trimming removed 3 bases from V and 8 bases from J, with 10 bases in between. The CDR3 totals 13 residues. The CDR3 loop is CASSFIGREKLFF. The CDR3 nucleotides read TGTGCCAGCAGCTTTATCGGGCGAGAAAAACTGTTTTTT.

The chain is built from TRBV30 and TRBJ1-5; no firm D call. Germline CDR1 reads GTSNPN; CDR2 reads SVGIG (reference sequence). The V end was cut by 0 bases, the J end by 2 bases, with 11 bases between. The CDR3 length is 15 residues. The CDR3 sequence: CAWSVPGVGNQPQHF. CDR3 nucleotides: TGTGCCTGGAGTGTACCTGGGGTTGGCAATCAGCCCCAGCATTTT.

V gene TRBV27 combines with J gene TRBJ2-7, with D hard to call. The germline gives CDR1 MNHEY, CDR2 SMNVEV (reference sequence). Trimming removed 5 bases from V and 4 bases from J, with 9 bases in between. The CDR3 is made up of 12 amino acids. The CDR3 region has the DNA TGTGCCAGCAGTATGGACGGGTACGAGCAGTACTTC. It yields the protein CASSMDGYEQYF.

J is TRBJ1-2 and V is TRBV5-1, with TRBD1 identical over 7 bases. The CDR3 consists of 15 residues. Germline V lookup: CDR1 SGHRS, CDR2 YFSETQ. V lost 0 bases and J lost 8; bases outside the gene matches: 10. The DNA for the CDR3 is TGCGCCAGCAGCTTGGCTGTACAGGGGTACGGGGGCTACACCTTC. Protein sequence: CASSLAVQGYGGYTF. Drawing the rest from reference TRBV5-1 and TRBJ1-2, the complete variable domain is KAGVTQTPRYLIKTRGQQVTLSCSPISGHRSVSWYQQTPGQGLQFLFEYFSETQRNKGNFPGRFSGRQFSNSRSEMNVSTLELGDSALYLCASSLAVQGYGGYTFGSGTRLTVV.

The chain uses TRBV30 and TRBJ2-5; D is uncertain. The CDR3 covers 15 residues. With 2 bases removed from V and 4 bases from J, the gap between germline ends came to 17 bases. Germline V gene sequence: CDR1 GTSNPN, CDR2 SVGIG (reference sequence). The CDR3 DNA is TGTGCCTGGAGTAGGAGTAACGGACCTGGAGAGACCCAGTACTTC. Translating it yields CAWSRSNGPGETQYF.

The chain links TRBV6-1 to TRBJ1-5, with unresolved D. Germline V gene data show CDR1 as MNHNS and CDR2 as SASEGT. This CDR3 has 15 amino acids. The V end was cut by 3 bases, the J end by 1 base, with 10 bases between. Here the CDR3 reads CASSDRPQSNQPQHF. The CDR3 DNA follows: TGTGCCAGCAGTGACAGGCCACAAAGCAATCAGCCCCAGCATTTT.

The chain couples TRBV30 to TRBJ2-3; D ambiguous. V was shortened by 1 base and J by 2 bases, with 4 bases between the two germline ends. The CDR3 extends over 12 amino acids. Germline lookup yields CDR1 GTSNPN and CDR2 SVGIG (reference sequence). CDR3 sequence reads: CAWSGTTDTQYF. CDR3 DNA: TGTGCCTGGAGTGGGACCACAGATACGCAGTATTTT.

The V and J genes are TRBV5-1 and TRBJ2-3; 7 bases agree with TRBD1. In germline, CDR1 is SGHRS, CDR2 YFSETQ. There are 15 residues in the CDR3. The V and J ends lost 4 bases and 0 bases, in that order; junction bases with no gene match: 5. CDR3 residues: CASSETGQSTDTQYF. CDR3 nucleotides: TGCGCCAGCAGCGAAACGGGACAGAGCACAGATACGCAGTATTTT.